The rows below give T cell receptor beta chains drawn from one sample of a study of molecular identifiers for immune sequencing clone quantification. TCRdb fed the PCR reads into MiXCR, producing one record per CDR3 protein. Seen here are tens of thousands of distinct CDR3 sequences, 15% to 20% observed once, and the top ten hold around 1.6%. Sequenced material: naive CD8+ T cells from blood, with Jurkat cell RNA spiked in. The receptors originated from a human donor in good health. Some libraries in this study had Jurkat cell RNA spiked in. The CDR3 runs from the conserved cysteine through the conserved F or W. The order of the fields is CDR3 DNA, CDR3 protein, clone size, D gene, J gene, V gene. D genes are given only for firm matches. Rows give clone size only sometimes, using once, few, many, or a class for an expanded clone.

cdr3_nt: TGCGCCTCTCGAAGCTTCGCCCTCACAGATACGCAGTATTTT
cdr3_aa: CASRSFALTDTQYF
clone_size: many
d_call: .
j_call: TRBJ2-3
v_call: TRBV10-2

cdr3_nt: TGTGCCACCAGTCGGCAGGGCCCCACAGATACGCAGTATTTT
cdr3_aa: CATSRQGPTDTQYF
clone_size: many
d_call: .
j_call: TRBJ2-3
v_call: TRBV24-1

cdr3_nt: TGTGCCAGCAGTTTGGGCGTGTCCTACGGGCAGTACTTC
cdr3_aa: CASSLGVSYGQYF
clone_size: .
d_call: .
j_call: TRBJ2-7
v_call: TRBV28

cdr3_nt: TGCAGTGCCTCAGGACTAGCGGGACGGTTAGATACGCAGTATTTT
cdr3_aa: CSASGLAGRLDTQYF
clone_size: many
d_call: TRBD2
j_call: TRBJ2-3
v_call: TRBV20-1

cdr3_nt: TGTGCCAGCTCACCACCCGGACAGGGTGACACTGAAGCTTTCTTT
cdr3_aa: CASSPPGQGDTEAFF
clone_size: many
d_call: TRBD1
j_call: TRBJ1-1
v_call: TRBV18

cdr3_nt: TGTGCCAGCAGTTCTCCAGCGGGAAGCACAGATACGCAGTATTTT
cdr3_aa: CASSSPAGSTDTQYF
clone_size: many
d_call: TRBD2
j_call: TRBJ2-3
v_call: TRBV6-1

cdr3_nt: TGTGCCTGGAGTCAGGACGGAAATAGCAATCAGCCCCAGCATTTT
cdr3_aa: CAWSQDGNSNQPQHF
clone_size: many
d_call: .
j_call: TRBJ1-5
v_call: TRBV30

cdr3_nt: TGCGCCAGCAGCTCTCGACTAGCTCCAGATACGCAGTATTTT
cdr3_aa: CASSSRLAPDTQYF
clone_size: many
d_call: TRBD2
j_call: TRBJ2-3
v_call: TRBV5-1

cdr3_nt: TGTGCCAGCAGTCCCTCTATAGGCGGAACCTACGAGCAGTACTTC
cdr3_aa: CASSPSIGGTYEQYF
clone_size: many
d_call: .
j_call: TRBJ2-7
v_call: TRBV6-5

cdr3_nt: TGTGCCTCCCTCGAAGGGCGAGCCTACGAGCAGTACTTC
cdr3_aa: CASLEGRAYEQYF
clone_size: many
d_call: .
j_call: TRBJ2-7
v_call: TRBV30

cdr3_nt: TGTGCCAGCAGCTACTGGGACAGGGGGCTCTACGAGCAGTACTTC
cdr3_aa: CASSYWDRGLYEQYF
clone_size: many
d_call: TRBD1
j_call: TRBJ2-7
v_call: TRBV7-9

cdr3_nt: TGTGCCAGCAGCTTAGAGTCTGGGGGCATGAATTCACCCCTCCACTTT
cdr3_aa: CASSLESGGMNSPLHF
clone_size: many
d_call: .
j_call: TRBJ1-6
v_call: TRBV7-8

cdr3_nt: TGTGCCAGCAGTCCTCAGGAAGGGGTGGCGAGAAAGTACTTC
cdr3_aa: CASSPQEGVARKYF
clone_size: many
d_call: .
j_call: TRBJ2-7
v_call: TRBV7-9

cdr3_nt: TGTGCTAGTGGTTTTGGAGGGACAGGGAACGATCAGCCCCAGCATTTT
cdr3_aa: CASGFGGTGNDQPQHF
clone_size: .
d_call: TRBD1
j_call: TRBJ1-5
v_call: TRBV12-5

cdr3_nt: TGTGCCAGCAGTCGGGGTGGCGGGGAGCTGTTTTTT
cdr3_aa: CASSRGGGELFF
clone_size: few
d_call: .
j_call: TRBJ2-2
v_call: TRBV7-9

cdr3_nt: TGTGCCAGCAGCAGACTAGCGGGGTCCTACGAGCAGTACTTC
cdr3_aa: CASSRLAGSYEQYF
clone_size: many
d_call: TRBD2
j_call: TRBJ2-7
v_call: TRBV7-6

cdr3_nt: TGTGCCAGCAGCTTAACTGTGACGGGGCCGCAGTACTTC
cdr3_aa: CASSLTVTGPQYF
clone_size: many
d_call: .
j_call: TRBJ2-7
v_call: TRBV13

cdr3_nt: TGTGCCAGCTACGGAGTAACGATCGACGAGCAGTACTTC
cdr3_aa: CASYGVTIDEQYF
clone_size: many
d_call: .
j_call: TRBJ2-7
v_call: TRBV25-1

cdr3_nt: TGCGCCCGCAGCCAAACTACAGGGTTCTCTTGCAATGAGCAGTTCTTC
cdr3_aa: CARSQTTGFSCNEQFF
clone_size: .
d_call: .
j_call: TRBJ2-1
v_call: TRBV4-1

cdr3_nt: TGTGCCAGCAGCTTCCTCGAACTAGCGGAGGGCTCCTACAATGAGCAGTTCTTC
cdr3_aa: CASSFLELAEGSYNEQFF
clone_size: many
d_call: TRBD2
j_call: TRBJ2-1
v_call: TRBV7-8

cdr3_nt: TGTGCCAGTAGTATCAAGACGGTTAATGAGCAGTTCTTC
cdr3_aa: CASSIKTVNEQFF
clone_size: few
d_call: .
j_call: TRBJ2-1
v_call: TRBV19

cdr3_nt: TGTGCCAGTAGTATAGCCGGCAGCTCCTCCTACGAGCAGTACTTC
cdr3_aa: CASSIAGSSSYEQYF
clone_size: .
d_call: .
j_call: TRBJ2-7
v_call: TRBV19

cdr3_nt: TGTGCCAGCAGTTGGGCGGGGGGAGTCGAGCAGTACTTC
cdr3_aa: CASSWAGGVEQYF
clone_size: many
d_call: TRBD2
j_call: TRBJ2-7
v_call: TRBV27